The entry below describes one TCR beta chain. Its antigen remains unknown. The data were obtained in a study of CD8+ T cells in alopecia areata. Study-wide background: In an open-label trial, patients got 5 to 10 mg tofacitinib twice daily. General study points: An increase in clonality over normal scalp was evident in lesional scalp, especially alopecia totalis/universalis.

Following extraction, RNA underwent reverse transcription to cDNA, which served as the sequencing template. TCRdb's table, derived via immunoSEQ multiplex PCR, lists solely in-frame clones and lacks some. The sample records about 200,000 clones, about three fifths being singletons. Treatment defined: oral pan-JAK inhibitor, 5-10 mg twice daily. Researchers picked out CD4+ and CD8+ T cells from PBMCs by sorting. Germline V gene data show CDR1 as SQVTM and CDR2 as ANQGSEA. V trimming: 6 bases; J trimming: 5 bases; junction bases outside the gene matches: 14. The CDR3 length is 15 residues. The chain couples TRBV29-1 to TRBJ2-5, with 8 bases aligning to TRBD2. The clonotype comes from a human donor with alopecia areata. Here the sequenced sample was CD4+ T cells sorted from blood, taken at week 24, from a patient treated with tofacitinib. The CDR3 sequence is CSVRTGTSNMETQYF. CDR3 sequence (DNA): TGCAGCGTCAGAACGGGGACTAGTAACATGGAGACCCAGTACTTC.